The 8 T cell receptor beta chains below come from one sample, sequenced in a study of blood T cells in healthy people across ages. A sample-barcoded 5' primer and a J-beta primer mix were used in a second PCR of roughly 7 to 11 cycles. TCRdb redid the calling of the 5' RACE reads with MiXCR, one entry per CDR3 protein. The sample records approximately 580,000 distinct CDR3 sequences, around 24% being singletons. These data were also filed under a second study, of T cells of mothers and their children.

Sample: blood. The receptors stem from a boy between 10 and 17 years old in good health.

The chain has TRBV2 and TRBJ2-1, with 7 bases matching TRBD2. Germline CDR1 is SNHLY and CDR2 is FYNNEI. This CDR3 contains 14 residues. The trim removed 3 bases at V and 7 bases at J, leaving 6 bases unmatched. This CDR3 is CASSDQRGRNEQFF. The CDR3 coding sequence is TGTGCCAGCAGTGATCAGCGGGGTAGGAATGAGCAGTTCTTC.

This clonotype appeared a few times. The chain joins TRBV28 to TRBJ2-7; tentatively, D is TRBD2 (6 bases). CDR1 MDHEN and CDR2 SYDVKM come from the germline V gene. The CDR3 contains 15 residues. V lost 5 bases and J 2 bases, leaving 16 bases between the germline ends. As DNA, the CDR3 is TGTGCCAGCAGTCCTTGGGGGGAGAAGACCTACGAGCAGTACTTC. Protein product: CASSPWGEKTYEQYF.

In this sample, this clonotype turned up many times. The chain carries TRBV4-1 and TRBJ1-4, with D unresolved. V lost 4 bases, J lost 0 bases, and 15 bases lay in between. The CDR3 is 17 amino acids. CDR1 MGHRA and CDR2 YSYEKL come from the germline V gene. The CDR3 loop reads CASSRSDGYATNEKLFF. CDR3 nucleotides: TGCGCCAGCAGCCGTTCGGACGGATATGCAACTAATGAAAAACTGTTTTTT.

This clonotype was observed many times. The chain has TRBV29-1 and TRBJ2-7; weak D call: TRBD2 (6 bases). Germline CDR1 SQVTM, CDR2 ANQGSEA. The V and J ends lost 7 bases and 0 bases respectively, with 13 bases between them. The CDR3 totals 13 residues. The DNA for the CDR3 is TGCAGCGCCATTCGGACTAACTCCTACGAGCAGTACTTC. It is translated as CSAIRTNSYEQYF.

The V gene is TRBV4-3, the J gene TRBJ2-1; D might be TRBD1 (5 bases). V was shortened by 0 bases and J by 4 bases, with 10 bases between the two germline ends. Looked up from germline, CDR1 is LGHNA and CDR2 is YSLEER. The CDR3 runs to 15 residues. Here the CDR3 reads CASSQEQATYNEQFF. In DNA form, the CDR3 reads TGCGCCAGCAGCCAAGAACAGGCTACGTACAATGAGCAGTTCTTC.

The rearrangement uses TRBV29-1 and TRBJ2-5, with 7 nucleotides matching TRBD1. Germline CDR1 and CDR2: SQVTM and ANQGSEA. The CDR3 contains 16 residues. With V trimmed by 4 bases and J by 5 bases, 16 bases remained unmatched. The CDR3 loop is CSVVDGQGVSLETQYF. DNA for the CDR3: TGCAGCGTTGTCGATGGCCAGGGGGTTTCTTTGGAGACCCAGTACTTC.

This chain connects TRBV7-6 to TRBJ2-3; D not resolved. Germline V gene lookup returns CDR1 SGHVS and CDR2 FNYEAQ. This CDR3 is built from 15 residues. Trimming shortened V by 5 bases and J by 2 bases, and 14 bases separated the two germline ends. CDR3 sequence (DNA): TGTGCCAGCAGCCCCCGTGGCACCACCACAGATACGCAGTATTTT. This gives the protein CASSPRGTTTDTQYF. Based on the CDR3 plus reference TRBV7-6 and TRBJ2-3, the full variable domain is GAGVSQSPRYKVTKRGQDVALRCDPISGHVSLYWYRQALGQGPEFLTYFNYEAQQDKSGLPNDRFSAERPEGSISTLTIQRTEQRDSAMYRCASSPRGTTTDTQYFGPGTRLTVL.

This clonotype has just a few counts. J is TRBJ2-1 and V is TRBV29-1; TRBD1 matches 9 bases. Germline V CDR1 and CDR2: SQVTM, ANQGSEA. With V trimmed by 6 bases and J by 7 bases, 7 bases remained unmatched. The CDR3 is made up of 13 amino acids. CDR3: CSVSVTGGNEQFF. CDR3 sequence (DNA): TGCAGCGTCTCGGTGACAGGGGGAAATGAGCAGTTCTTC.